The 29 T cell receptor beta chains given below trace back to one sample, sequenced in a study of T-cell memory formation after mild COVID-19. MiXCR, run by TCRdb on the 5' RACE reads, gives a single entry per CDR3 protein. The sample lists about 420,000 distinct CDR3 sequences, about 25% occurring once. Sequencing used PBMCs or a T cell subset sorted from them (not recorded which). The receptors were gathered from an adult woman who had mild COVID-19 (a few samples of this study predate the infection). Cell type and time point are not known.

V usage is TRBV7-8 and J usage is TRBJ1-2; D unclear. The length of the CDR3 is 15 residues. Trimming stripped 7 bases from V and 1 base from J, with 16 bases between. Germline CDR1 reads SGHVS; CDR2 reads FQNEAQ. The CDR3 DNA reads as TGTGCCAGCACTCTAATGGGCAGCGATAACTATGGCTACACCTTC. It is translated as CASTLMGSDNYGYTF. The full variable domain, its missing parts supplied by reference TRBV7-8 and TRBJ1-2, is GAGVSQSPRYKVAKRGQDVALRCDPISGHVSLFWYQQALGQGPEFLTYFQNEAQLDKSGLPSDRFFAERPEGSVSTLKIQRTQQEDSAVYLCASTLMGSDNYGYTFGSGTRLTVV.

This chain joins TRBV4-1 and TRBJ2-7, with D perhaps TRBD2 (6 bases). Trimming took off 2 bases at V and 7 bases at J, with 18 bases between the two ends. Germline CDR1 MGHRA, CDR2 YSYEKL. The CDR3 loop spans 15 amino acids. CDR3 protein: CASSQRPEGLGEQYF. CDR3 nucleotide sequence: TGCGCCAGCAGCCAACGGCCGGAGGGTTTGGGGGAGCAGTACTTC.

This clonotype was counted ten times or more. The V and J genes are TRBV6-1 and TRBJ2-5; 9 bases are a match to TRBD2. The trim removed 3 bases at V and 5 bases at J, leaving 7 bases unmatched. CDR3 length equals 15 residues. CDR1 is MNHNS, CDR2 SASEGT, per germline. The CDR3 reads CASSDHSGGGETQYF. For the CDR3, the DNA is TGTGCCAGCAGTGACCATAGCGGGGGTGGGGAGACCCAGTACTTC.

The CDR3 DNA reads as TGCAGCGTAACTGTCAGGGGTGAGCAGTTCTTC. It codes for CSVTVRGEQFF. The chain uses TRBV29-1 and TRBJ2-1; a possible D gene is TRBD1 (6 bases). CDR1 and CDR2 from the germline V gene are SQVTM and ANQGSEA. The length of the CDR3 is 11 residues. Trimming cost V 6 bases and J 9 bases, with 12 bases left between them.

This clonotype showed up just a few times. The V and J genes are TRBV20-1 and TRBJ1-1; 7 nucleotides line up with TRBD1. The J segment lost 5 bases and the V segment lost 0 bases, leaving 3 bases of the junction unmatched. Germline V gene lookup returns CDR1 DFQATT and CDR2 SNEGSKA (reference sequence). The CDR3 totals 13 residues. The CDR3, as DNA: TGCAGTGCTAGAGATCTGACAGGGACTGAAGCTTTCTTT. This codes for CSARDLTGTEAFF.

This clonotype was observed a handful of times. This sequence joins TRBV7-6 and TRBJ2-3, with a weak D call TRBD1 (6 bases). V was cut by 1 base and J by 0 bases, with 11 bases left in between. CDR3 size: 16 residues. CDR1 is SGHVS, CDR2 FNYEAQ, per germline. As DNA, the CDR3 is TGTGCCAGCAGCTTAGGTCCGACAGGAAGCACAGATACGCAGTATTTT. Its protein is CASSLGPTGSTDTQYF.

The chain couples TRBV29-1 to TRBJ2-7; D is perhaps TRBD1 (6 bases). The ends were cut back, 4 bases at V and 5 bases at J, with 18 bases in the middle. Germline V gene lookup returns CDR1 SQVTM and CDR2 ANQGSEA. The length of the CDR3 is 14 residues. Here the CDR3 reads CSVATGPAVDEQYF. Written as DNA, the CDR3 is TGCAGCGTTGCAACAGGGCCCGCCGTCGACGAGCAGTACTTC.

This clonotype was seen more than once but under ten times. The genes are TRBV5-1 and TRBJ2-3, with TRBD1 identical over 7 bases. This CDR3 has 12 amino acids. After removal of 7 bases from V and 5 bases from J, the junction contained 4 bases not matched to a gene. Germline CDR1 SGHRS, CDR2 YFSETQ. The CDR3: CASRTGIDTQYF. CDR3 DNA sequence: TGCGCCAGCCGGACAGGCATAGATACGCAGTATTTT.

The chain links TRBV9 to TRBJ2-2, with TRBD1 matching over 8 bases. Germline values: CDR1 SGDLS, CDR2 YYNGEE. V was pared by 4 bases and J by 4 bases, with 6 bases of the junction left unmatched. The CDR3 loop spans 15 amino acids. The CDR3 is CASSNRQGSTGELFF. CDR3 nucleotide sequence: TGTGCCAGCAGCAACCGACAGGGGTCCACCGGGGAGCTGTTTTTT.

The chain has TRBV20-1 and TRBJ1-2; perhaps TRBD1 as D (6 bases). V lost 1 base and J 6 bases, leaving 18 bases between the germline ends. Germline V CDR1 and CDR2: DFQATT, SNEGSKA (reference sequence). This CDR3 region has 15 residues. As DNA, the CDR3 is TGCAGTGCTAGAGCTAACCCGGGACACCGTAATGGCTACACCTTC. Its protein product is CSARANPGHRNGYTF.

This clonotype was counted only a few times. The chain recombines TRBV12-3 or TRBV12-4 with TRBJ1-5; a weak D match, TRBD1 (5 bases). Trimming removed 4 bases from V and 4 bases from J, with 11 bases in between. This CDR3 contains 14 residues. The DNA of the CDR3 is TGTGCCAGCAGTTCACCGGGGGGGAATCAGCCCCAGCATTTT. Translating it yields CASSSPGGNQPQHF.

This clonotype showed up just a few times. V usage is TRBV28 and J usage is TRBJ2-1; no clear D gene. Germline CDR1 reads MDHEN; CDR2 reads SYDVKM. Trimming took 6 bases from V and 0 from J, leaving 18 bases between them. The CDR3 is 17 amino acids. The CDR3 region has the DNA TGTGCCAGCAGCCCCCCCCAGAACCCGGGCTCCTACAATGAGCAGTTCTTC. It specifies CASSPPQNPGSYNEQFF.

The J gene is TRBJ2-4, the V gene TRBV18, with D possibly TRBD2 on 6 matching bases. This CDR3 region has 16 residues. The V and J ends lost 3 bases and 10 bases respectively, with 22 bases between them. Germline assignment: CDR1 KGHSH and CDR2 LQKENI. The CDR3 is CASSPTSSSEGRIQYF. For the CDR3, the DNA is TGTGCCAGCTCACCGACCAGTTCTTCGGAGGGCAGAATTCAGTACTTC.

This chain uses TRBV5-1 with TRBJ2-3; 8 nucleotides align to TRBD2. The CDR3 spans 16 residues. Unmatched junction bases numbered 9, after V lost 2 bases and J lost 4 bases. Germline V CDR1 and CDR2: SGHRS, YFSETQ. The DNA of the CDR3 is TGCGCCAGCAGCTTCCCCTACGGGGGGGGCGCAGATACGCAGTATTTT. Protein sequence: CASSFPYGGGADTQYF. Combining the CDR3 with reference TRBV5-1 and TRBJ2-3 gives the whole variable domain KAGVTQTPRYLIKTRGQQVTLSCSPISGHRSVSWYQQTPGQGLQFLFEYFSETQRNKGNFPGRFSGRQFSNSRSEMNVSTLELGDSALYLCASSFPYGGGADTQYFGPGTRLTVL.

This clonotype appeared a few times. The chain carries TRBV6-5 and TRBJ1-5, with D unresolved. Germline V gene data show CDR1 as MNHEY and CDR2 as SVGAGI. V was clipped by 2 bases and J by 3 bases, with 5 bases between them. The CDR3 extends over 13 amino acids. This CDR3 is CASSYRDNQPQHF. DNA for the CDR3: TGTGCCAGCAGTTACAGGGACAATCAGCCCCAGCATTTT.

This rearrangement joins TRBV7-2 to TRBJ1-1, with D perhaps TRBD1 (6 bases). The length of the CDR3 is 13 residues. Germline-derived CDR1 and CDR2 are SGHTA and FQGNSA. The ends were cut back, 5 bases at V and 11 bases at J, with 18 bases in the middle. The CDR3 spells CASSQLQGFEAFF. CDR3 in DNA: TGTGCCAGCAGCCAACTCCAGGGGTTTGAGGCTTTCTTT.

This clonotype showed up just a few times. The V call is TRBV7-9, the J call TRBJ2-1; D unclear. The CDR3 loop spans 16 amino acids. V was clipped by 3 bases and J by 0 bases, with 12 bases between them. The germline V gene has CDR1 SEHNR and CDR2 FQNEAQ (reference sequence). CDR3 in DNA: TGTGCCAGCAGCTTTAGTCTGATCAGCTCCTACAATGAGCAGTTCTTC. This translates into CASSFSLISSYNEQFF.

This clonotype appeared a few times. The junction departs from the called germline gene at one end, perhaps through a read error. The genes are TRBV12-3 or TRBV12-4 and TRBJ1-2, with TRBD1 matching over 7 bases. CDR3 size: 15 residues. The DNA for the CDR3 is TGTGCCAGCAGTTTGTGGGGACAGCCTAAATATGGCTACACCTTC. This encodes CASSLWGQPKYGYTF.

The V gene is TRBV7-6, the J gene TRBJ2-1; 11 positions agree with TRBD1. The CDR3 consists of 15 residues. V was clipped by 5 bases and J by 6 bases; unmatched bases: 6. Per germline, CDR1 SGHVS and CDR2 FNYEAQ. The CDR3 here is CASSVSGTGGNEQFF. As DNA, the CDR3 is TGTGCCAGCAGCGTTTCCGGGACAGGGGGCAATGAGCAGTTCTTC.

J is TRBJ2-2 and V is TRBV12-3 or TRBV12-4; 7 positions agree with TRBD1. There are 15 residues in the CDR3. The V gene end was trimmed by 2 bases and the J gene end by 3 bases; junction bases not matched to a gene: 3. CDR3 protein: CASSLLTGYTGELFF. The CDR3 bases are TGTGCCAGCAGTTTACTGACAGGGTACACCGGGGAGCTGTTTTTT.

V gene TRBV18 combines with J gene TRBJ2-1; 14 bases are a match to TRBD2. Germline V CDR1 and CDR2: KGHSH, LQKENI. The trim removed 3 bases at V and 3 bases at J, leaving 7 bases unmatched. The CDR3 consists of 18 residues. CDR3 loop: CASSPRGLAGALYNEQFF. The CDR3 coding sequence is TGTGCCAGCTCACCGAGGGGACTAGCGGGGGCCCTCTACAATGAGCAGTTCTTC.

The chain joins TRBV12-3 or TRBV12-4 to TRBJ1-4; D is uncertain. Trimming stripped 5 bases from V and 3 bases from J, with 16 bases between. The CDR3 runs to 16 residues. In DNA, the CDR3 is TGTGCCAGCAGTCTCACAGTACGGCCCCCTAATGAAAAACTGTTTTTT. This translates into CASSLTVRPPNEKLFF.

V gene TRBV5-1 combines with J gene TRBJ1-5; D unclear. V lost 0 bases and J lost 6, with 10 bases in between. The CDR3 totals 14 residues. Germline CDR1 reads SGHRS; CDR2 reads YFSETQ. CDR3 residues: CASSLAGPGQPQHF. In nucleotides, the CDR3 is TGCGCCAGCAGCTTGGCCGGTCCCGGTCAGCCCCAGCATTTT.

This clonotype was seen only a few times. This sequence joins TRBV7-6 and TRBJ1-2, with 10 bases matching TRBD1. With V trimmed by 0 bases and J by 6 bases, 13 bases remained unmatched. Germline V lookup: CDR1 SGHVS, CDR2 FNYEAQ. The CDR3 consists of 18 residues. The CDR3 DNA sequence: TGTGCCAGCAGCTTAGCGCGTGGGACAGGGGAAAGGTTTCATGGCTACACCTTC. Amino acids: CASSLARGTGERFHGYTF.

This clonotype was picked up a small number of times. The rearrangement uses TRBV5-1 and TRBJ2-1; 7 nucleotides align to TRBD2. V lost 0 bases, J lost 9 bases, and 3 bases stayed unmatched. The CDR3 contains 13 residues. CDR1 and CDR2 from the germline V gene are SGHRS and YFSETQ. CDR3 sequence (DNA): TGCGCCAGCAGCTTGGGGCGGGAGAGTGAGCAGTTCTTC. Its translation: CASSLGRESEQFF.

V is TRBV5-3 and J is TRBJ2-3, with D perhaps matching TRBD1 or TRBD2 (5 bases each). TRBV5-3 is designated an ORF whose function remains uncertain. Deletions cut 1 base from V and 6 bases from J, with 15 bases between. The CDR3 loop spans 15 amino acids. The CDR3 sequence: CARSLKRGAEDTQYF. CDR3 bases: TGTGCCAGAAGCTTGAAGAGGGGCGCGGAGGATACGCAGTATTTT.

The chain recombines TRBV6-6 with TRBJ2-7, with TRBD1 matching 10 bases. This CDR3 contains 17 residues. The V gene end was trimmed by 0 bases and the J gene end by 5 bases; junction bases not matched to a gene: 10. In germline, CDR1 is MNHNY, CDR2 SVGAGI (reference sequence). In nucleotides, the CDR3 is TGTGCCAGCAGTTACTCGACACCCGGACAGGGGGTCGACGAGCAGTACTTC. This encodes CASSYSTPGQGVDEQYF.

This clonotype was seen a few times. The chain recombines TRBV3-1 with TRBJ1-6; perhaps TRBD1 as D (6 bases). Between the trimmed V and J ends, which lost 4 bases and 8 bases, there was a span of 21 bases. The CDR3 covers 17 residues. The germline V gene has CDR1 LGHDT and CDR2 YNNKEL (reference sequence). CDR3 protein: CASSPRRGGRTHSPLHF. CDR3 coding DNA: TGTGCCAGCAGCCCCCGAAGGGGGGGACGTACTCATTCACCCCTCCACTTT.

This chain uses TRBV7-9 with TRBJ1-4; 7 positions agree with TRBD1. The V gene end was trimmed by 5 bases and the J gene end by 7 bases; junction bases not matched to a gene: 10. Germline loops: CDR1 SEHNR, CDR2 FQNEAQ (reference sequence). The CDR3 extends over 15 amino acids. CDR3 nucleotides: TGTGCCAGCAGCCCCCTGGTTTGGACAGGTGAAAAACTGTTTTTT. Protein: CASSPLVWTGEKLFF.